This TCR beta chain was captured in a study of control samples from healthy donors and cancer patients. This clone was picked up one time. Data came from immunoSEQ multiplex PCR; TCRdb stores just in-frame clones and leaves some out. The sample holds 55,000 to 90,000 clones, over 75% seen once. This CDR3 is 12 amino acids long. Trimming pared 4 bases from V and 6 bases from J, leaving 6 bases between. Germline assignment: CDR1 MNHEY and CDR2 SVGEGT. The sequenced sample consisted of blood. This clonotype originated in a man aged 50-60 years in good health. The chain couples TRBV6-2 or TRBV6-3 to TRBJ1-4; D ambiguous. DNA of the CDR3: TGTGCCAGCAGTTGGACGGATGAAAAACTGTTTTTT. It codes for CASSWTDEKLFF.